The 25 T cell receptor beta chains below were found in one sample sequenced in a study of T cell clones after liver transplantation. Measured with immunoSEQ multiplex PCR; TCRdb has only the in-frame clones, and not every one. The top ten hold 0.83% of the sample, which has more than 95,000 clones, about nine tenths seen once. The sequencing used CD4+ T cells from blood, collected 12 months after liver transplant. The receptors come from a human patient who received a liver transplant. Some T cells here may be from the graft donor.

The CDR3 loop is CASSAVGAARYEQYF. The CDR3 region has the DNA TGTGCCAGCAGCGCAGTGGGGGCCGCCCGGTACGAGCAGTACTTC. J is TRBJ2-7 and V is TRBV9, with D possibly TRBD1 on 6 matching bases. The V gene lost 3 bases and the J gene lost 4 bases, with 17 bases spanning the gap. Germline V gene data show CDR1 as SGDLS and CDR2 as YYNGEE. The CDR3 consists of 15 residues. Looking up the rest from reference TRBV9 and TRBJ2-7 gives the full variable domain: DSGVTQTPKHLITATGQRVTLRCSPRSGDLSVYWYQQSLDQGLQFLIQYYNGEERAKGNILERFSAQQFPDLHSELNLSSLELGDSALYFCASSAVGAARYEQYFGPGTRLTVT.

The rearrangement links TRBV5-1 to TRBJ2-3; TRBD2 is a possible D gene (5 bases). Germline assignment: CDR1 SGHRS and CDR2 YFSETQ. V was trimmed by 1 base and J by 0 bases, leaving 12 bases between them. CDR3 length: 16 residues. CDR3 protein: CASSLIARLSTDTQYF. The CDR3 nucleotides read TGCGCCAGCAGCTTGATAGCGCGGCTTAGCACAGATACGCAGTATTTT.

The chain employs TRBV12-5 and TRBJ2-1, with 7 bases identical to TRBD2. Germline trimming cut 7 bases from V and 0 bases from J; bases unmatched to any gene: 9. The CDR3 consists of 16 residues. Germline lookup yields CDR1 LGHNT and CDR2 FRNRAP. CDR3 residues: CASVPTSPSSYNEQFF. CDR3 nucleotide sequence: TGTGCTAGTGTCCCGACTAGCCCCAGCTCCTACAATGAGCAGTTCTTC.

The chain combines TRBV25-1 with TRBJ2-5; TRBD1 agrees at 7 bases. Per the germline V gene, CDR1 is MGHDK and CDR2 is SYGVNS. Trimming removed 6 bases from V and 7 bases from J; junction bases left unmatched: 17. This CDR3 region has 16 residues. CDR3 region: CASSPPRGQWPPTQYF. The CDR3 DNA reads as TGTGCCAGCAGCCCCCCAAGGGGACAGTGGCCGCCGACCCAGTACTTC.

This clone occurred a few times. This chain joins TRBV5-1 and TRBJ1-2; the D is unclear. The CDR3 has 11 amino acids. With 0 bases removed from V and 7 bases from J, the gap between germline ends came to 4 bases. Germline-derived CDR1 and CDR2 are SGHRS and YFSETQ. The CDR3 reads CASSLESGYTF. Here the CDR3 DNA reads TGCGCCAGCAGCTTGGAGAGTGGCTACACCTTC.

On this clone itself: This sample includes further DNA sequences coding for the same CDR3. The chain carries TRBV5-1 and TRBJ2-3; D gene unclear. Germline V gene lookup returns CDR1 SGHRS and CDR2 YFSETQ. The length of the CDR3 is 13 residues. With 4 bases removed from V and 2 bases from J, the gap between germline ends came to 8 bases. CDR3 protein: CASSLRTTDTQYF. The CDR3 DNA sequence: TGCGCCAGCAGCCTGAGAACCACAGATACGCAGTATTTT.

The chain has TRBV4-1 and TRBJ2-1; D not certain. The germline V and J ends were trimmed by 5 bases and 9 bases, with 14 bases remaining between them. Germline V gives CDR1 MGHRA, CDR2 YSYEKL. The CDR3 has 13 amino acids. The CDR3 reads CASSAGFVGEQFF. As DNA, the CDR3 is TGCGCCAGCAGCGCAGGCTTTGTTGGTGAGCAGTTCTTC.

This clone came up a few times. The V call is TRBV11-3, the J call TRBJ2-7; 10 positions agree with TRBD1. Germline CDR1 reads SGHNT; CDR2 reads YENEEA. The CDR3 totals 14 residues. J lost 4 bases, V lost 5 bases, and 5 bases had no gene match. DNA for the CDR3: TGTGCCAGCAGCCCCGGGACAGGGGAATACGAGCAGTACTTC. This sequence encodes CASSPGTGEYEQYF. Combining the CDR3 with reference TRBV11-3 and TRBJ2-7 gives the whole variable domain EAGVVQSPRYKIIEKKQPVAFWCNPISGHNTLYWYLQNLGQGPELLIRYENEEAVDDSQLPKDRFSAERLKGVDSTLKIQPAELGDSAVYLCASSPGTGEYEQYFGPGTRLTVT.

The chain joins TRBV19 to TRBJ2-7, with a tentative D call TRBD1 (6 bases). Germline-derived CDR1 and CDR2 are LNHDA and SQIVND (reference sequence). The ends were cut back, 6 bases at V and 1 base at J, with 16 bases in the middle. CDR3 length: 15 amino acids. CDR3 region: CASSNRDQGSYEQYF. CDR3 DNA sequence: TGTGCCAGTAGCAACAGGGACCAGGGTTCCTACGAGCAGTACTTC.

The V call is TRBV10-3, the J call TRBJ2-1; the match to TRBD2 covers 13 bases. The V segment lost 11 bases and the J segment 3 bases; nucleotides outside the gene matches: 10. The CDR3 sequence is 16 residues long. Germline assignment: CDR1 ENHRY and CDR2 SYGVKD. In nucleotides, the CDR3 is TGTGCCTTCGGGACTAGCGGGATACGAGACTACAATGAGCAGTTCTTC. Its translation is CAFGTSGIRDYNEQFF.

The chain recombines TRBV6-5 with TRBJ2-5, with 7 bases identical to TRBD2. Germline-derived CDR1 and CDR2 are MNHEY and SVGAGI. After removal of 7 bases from V and 5 bases from J, the junction contained 7 bases not matched to a gene. The CDR3 is 13 residues long. For the CDR3, the DNA is TGTGCCAGCACCCCCTACGGGGGGGAGACCCAGTACTTC. Translation: CASTPYGGETQYF.

The CDR3 DNA sequence: TGTGCCAGCAGCGCCGCAATGGGGGCTGAGCAGTTCTTC. Translation: CASSAAMGAEQFF. The chain combines TRBV5-4 with TRBJ2-1; maybe TRBD1 (6 bases). The germline CDR1 and CDR2 sequences are SGHNT and YYREEE (reference sequence). The CDR3 contains 13 residues. Trimming pared 4 bases from V and 9 bases from J, leaving 14 bases between. Full variable domain (missing parts from reference TRBV5-4 and TRBJ2-1): ETGVTQSPTHLIKTRGQQVTLRCSSQSGHNTVSWYQQALGQGPQFIFQYYREEENGRGNFPPRFSGLQFPNYSSELNVNALELDDSALYLCASSAAMGAEQFFGPGTRLTVL.

The chain employs TRBV15 and TRBJ1-3; 9 bases line up with TRBD1. Germline V gene lookup returns CDR1 LNHNV and CDR2 YYDKDF (reference sequence). The CDR3 consists of 15 residues. V trimming: 5 bases; J trimming: 3 bases; junction bases outside the gene matches: 5. In DNA, the CDR3 is TGTGCCACCAGCGAAACAGGGGGCAGTGGAAACACCATATATTTT. Its translation is CATSETGGSGNTIYF.

This clone was counted a single time. V gene TRBV25-1 combines with J gene TRBJ2-7; no definite D call. Trimming took 1 base from V and 6 from J, leaving 4 bases between them. The CDR3 runs 11 residues. Looked up from germline, CDR1 is MGHDK and CDR2 is SYGVNS. The CDR3 spells CASSELVEQYF. The CDR3 coding sequence is TGTGCCAGCAGTGAATTAGTCGAGCAGTACTTC.

The rearrangement uses TRBV5-1 and TRBJ2-1; 9 nucleotides align to TRBD2. With 0 bases clipped from V and 5 bases from J, the junction kept 3 bases outside the gene matches. Germline lookup yields CDR1 SGHRS and CDR2 YFSETQ. This CDR3 region has 15 residues. The CDR3 DNA reads TGCGCCAGCAGCTTGGGACTAGCGGTTAACAATGAGCAGTTCTTC. This sequence encodes CASSLGLAVNNEQFF.

V gene TRBV28 combines with J gene TRBJ2-7, with D perhaps TRBD1 or TRBD2 (5 bases each). V lost 6 bases and J 4 bases, leaving 13 bases between the germline ends. Germline V CDR1 and CDR2: MDHEN, SYDVKM. CDR3 length equals 13 residues. The CDR3 sequence is CASRGTGAYEQYF. For the CDR3, the DNA is TGTGCCAGCAGGGGGACGGGCGCTTACGAGCAGTACTTC.

The chain combines TRBV30 with TRBJ1-2, with 7 bases fitting TRBD1. Germline V gene sequence: CDR1 GTSNPN, CDR2 SVGIG (reference sequence). Trimming at V came to 3 bases and at J to 7 bases, leaving 11 bases not matched to a gene. The CDR3 is 14 amino acids. The DNA for the CDR3 is TGTGCCTGGAGGACTGCAGGGGGTTCGGCTGGCTACACCTTC. Encoded protein: CAWRTAGGSAGYTF.

The chain couples TRBV20-1 to TRBJ2-3; D call uncertain. The CDR3 consists of 11 residues. V lost 6 bases and J 4 bases, leaving 8 bases between the germline ends. The germline CDR1 and CDR2 sequences are DFQATT and SNEGSKA (reference sequence). The CDR3 loop is CSAQSPDTQYF. The CDR3 DNA follows: TGCAGTGCGCAGTCTCCAGATACGCAGTATTTT.

This clone was found once. The chain is built from TRBV6-5 and TRBJ1-1; the match to TRBD1 covers 7 bases. Germline V CDR1 and CDR2: MNHEY, SVGAGI. Germline trimming cut 6 bases from V and 2 bases from J; bases unmatched to any gene: 6. This CDR3 region has 14 residues. CDR3 sequence reads: CASSLLGGNTEAFF. CDR3 in DNA: TGTGCCAGCAGCCTCTTAGGGGGCAACACTGAAGCTTTCTTT.

V and J are TRBV19 and TRBJ2-5, with 12 bases identical to TRBD1. The CDR3 spans 17 residues. V lost 5 bases, J lost 4 bases, and 11 bases stayed unmatched. Germline V gene data show CDR1 as LNHDA and CDR2 as SQIVND (reference sequence). The DNA of the CDR3 is TGTGCCAGTAGTTTGCTTCAGGGGACAGGGGGCGGAGAGACCCAGTACTTC. Translated: CASSLLQGTGGGETQYF.

V is TRBV6-6 and J is TRBJ2-4; D may be TRBD2 (6 bases). The germline gives CDR1 MNHNY, CDR2 SVGAGI (reference sequence). With 7 bases removed from V and 4 bases from J, the gap between germline ends came to 14 bases. The CDR3 is 14 amino acids. The CDR3 here is CASNSGLDKNIQYF. The CDR3 nucleotides read TGTGCCAGCAATTCGGGACTGGATAAAAACATTCAGTACTTC.

This chain uses TRBV2 with TRBJ2-3, with D unresolved. The CDR3 runs to 14 residues. V shed 3 bases and J shed 2 bases, with 9 bases lying between them. From germline, CDR1 is SNHLY and CDR2 FYNNEI. This chain's CDR3 is CASSDISTTDTQYF. The CDR3 DNA follows: TGTGCCAGCAGTGATATAAGTACCACAGATACGCAGTATTTT.

The J gene is TRBJ2-2, the V gene TRBV5-4; D not certain. Trimming took off 0 bases at V and 0 bases at J, with 6 bases between the two ends. Germline CDR1 reads SGHNT; CDR2 reads YYREEE (reference sequence). The CDR3 is 15 residues long. The CDR3 spells CASSLGNTNTGELFF. As DNA, the CDR3 is TGTGCCAGCAGCTTGGGAAATACGAACACCGGGGAGCTGTTTTTT. Full variable domain (missing parts from reference TRBV5-4 and TRBJ2-2): ETGVTQSPTHLIKTRGQQVTLRCSSQSGHNTVSWYQQALGQGPQFIFQYYREEENGRGNFPPRFSGLQFPNYSSELNVNALELDDSALYLCASSLGNTNTGELFFGEGSRLTVL.

This rearrangement joins TRBV18 to TRBJ1-5, with 8 bases aligning to TRBD1. The CDR3 length is 15 residues. The junction had 4 bases not matched to a gene; V was cut back by 3 bases and J by 3 bases. Germline CDR1 is KGHSH and CDR2 is LQKENI. The CDR3 protein is CASSPSTGANQPQHF. The CDR3 nucleotides read TGTGCCAGCTCACCCTCGACAGGGGCCAATCAGCCCCAGCATTTT.

The chain combines TRBV2 with TRBJ2-2; D is ambiguous. V was pared by 8 bases and J by 1 base, with 11 bases between. This CDR3 has 14 amino acids. Germline assignment: CDR1 SNHLY and CDR2 FYNNEI. Written as DNA, the CDR3 is TGTGCCAGCTCTTGGCAGCTGAACACCGGGGAGCTGTTTTTT. Its protein is CASSWQLNTGELFF.